This T cell receptor (beta chain) appears in the sequencing data of a study of T cells in tumors after PD-1 blockade. The overall study: No patient had prior checkpoint blockade, systemic immunosuppression, or radiotherapy within 4 weeks. Some patients also took daily vismodegib 150 mg during anti-PD-1 treatment.

Libraries were prepared by immunoSEQ multiplex PCR; TCRdb keeps only in-frame clonotypes and omits some of them. This sample carries roughly 59,000 clones, 80% of them seen once, and the ten largest clones take roughly an eighth. V was pared by 4 bases and J by 2 bases, with 5 bases of the junction left unmatched. The CDR3 has 15 residues. Germline CDR1 is SGHTS and CDR2 is YDEGEE. Input was 616 ng to 6,004 ng of genomic DNA from tumor or blood. The sequenced sample was PBMCs, obtained before anti-PD-1 treatment. The chain recombines TRBV5-8 with TRBJ2-1; 8 nucleotides agree with TRBD1. This TCR derives from a human donor with basal cell carcinoma. The CDR3 nucleotides are TGTGCCAGCAGCGACAGGGGTATGGCCTACAATGAGCAGTTCTTC. Encoded protein: CASSDRGMAYNEQFF. Filled out from reference TRBV5-8 and TRBJ2-1, the complete variable domain reads EAGVTQSPTHLIKTRGQQATLRCSPISGHTSVYWYQQALGLGLQFLLWYDEGEERNRGNFPPRFSGRQFPNYSSELNVNALELEDSALYLCASSDRGMAYNEQFFGPGTRLTVL.